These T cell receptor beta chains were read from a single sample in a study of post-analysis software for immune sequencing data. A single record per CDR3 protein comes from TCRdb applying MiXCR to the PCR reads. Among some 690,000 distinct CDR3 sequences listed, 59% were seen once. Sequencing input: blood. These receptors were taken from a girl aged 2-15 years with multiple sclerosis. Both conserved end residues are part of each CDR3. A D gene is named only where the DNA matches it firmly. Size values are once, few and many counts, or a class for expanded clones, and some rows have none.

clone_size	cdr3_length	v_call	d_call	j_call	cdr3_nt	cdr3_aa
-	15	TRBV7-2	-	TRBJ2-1	TGTGCCAGCAGCTTATCTGGGGCTACTTACAATGAGCAGTTCTTC	CASSLSGATYNEQFF
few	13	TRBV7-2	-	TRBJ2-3	TGTGCCAGCAGCCGCGTTGGCACAGATACGCAGTATTTT	CASSRVGTDTQYF
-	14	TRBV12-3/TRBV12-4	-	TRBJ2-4	TGTGCCAGCAGCCGCGGGACAGCCAAAAACATTCAGTACTTC	CASSRGTAKNIQYF
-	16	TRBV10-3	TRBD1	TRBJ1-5	TGTGCCATCAGTGAGCCGGGACAGGGCGTCAGTCAGCCCCAGCATTTT	CAISEPGQGVSQPQHF
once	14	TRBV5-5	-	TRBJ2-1	TGTGCCAGCAGCTACCCAGGGGCCTACAATGAGCAGTTCTTC	CASSYPGAYNEQFF
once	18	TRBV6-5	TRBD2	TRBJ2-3	TGTGCCAGCAGTTACTCGACGCAAGGGGAGGGGTGGGCAGATACGCAGTATTTT	CASSYSTQGEGWADTQYF
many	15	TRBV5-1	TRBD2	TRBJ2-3	TGCGCCAGCAGCCCCGGACTAGCTAGCACAGATACGCAGTATTTT	CASSPGLASTDTQYF
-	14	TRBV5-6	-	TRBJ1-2	TGTGCCAGCAGCAAAGGAGGAGTTAACTATGGCTACACCTTC	CASSKGGVNYGYTF
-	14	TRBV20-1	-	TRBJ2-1	TGCAGTGCTAGAGGACAGAGCTCCTACAATAAGCAGTTCTTC	CSARGQSSYNKQFF
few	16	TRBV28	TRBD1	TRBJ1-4	TGTGCCAGCAGTTCCCACCAGACAGGGGCTAATGAAAAACTGTTTTTT	CASSSHQTGANEKLFF
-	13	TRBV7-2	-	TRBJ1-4	TGTGCCAGCAGCGGCCCAACTAATGAAAAACTGTTTTTT	CASSGPTNEKLFF
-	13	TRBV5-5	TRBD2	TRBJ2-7	TGTGCCAGCAGCTCGGGAGGCGGTTTCGAGCAGTACTTC	CASSSGGGFEQYF
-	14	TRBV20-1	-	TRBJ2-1	TGCAGTGCCCCCGACCCCGAGGCTGGCGATGAGCAGTTCTTC	CSAPDPEAGDEQFF
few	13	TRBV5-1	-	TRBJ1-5	TGTGCCAGCAGCTTAGCCCCGGATCAGCCCCAGCATTTT	CASSLAPDQPQHF
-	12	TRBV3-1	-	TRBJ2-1	TGTGCCAGCAGCCAAAACGTGCAAAAGCAGTTCTTT	CASSQNVQKQFF
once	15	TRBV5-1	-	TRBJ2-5	TGCGCCAGCAGCTTGGAGGTGGGGCGCGGAGAGACCCAGTACTTC	CASSLEVGRGETQYF
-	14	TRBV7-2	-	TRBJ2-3	TGTGCCAGCAGCCTGCAGGGTTGGGGTGGTCCTAAGTATTTT	CASSLQGWGGPKYF
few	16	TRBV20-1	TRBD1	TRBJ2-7	TGCAGTGCTAGAGATCCCTCGGGGACAGGGATTTACGAGCAGTACTTC	CSARDPSGTGIYEQYF
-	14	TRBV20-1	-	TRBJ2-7	TGCAGTGCCATCAGCGGAGCCTTCATCTACGAGCAGTACTTC	CSAISGAFIYEQYF
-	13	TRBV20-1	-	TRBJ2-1	TGCAGTGCCGTGACAGTTCCCTGCAATGAGCAGTTCTTC	CSAVTVPCNEQFF
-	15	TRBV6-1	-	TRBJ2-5	TGTGCCAGCAGCCGCTTCCAGGGGCGTCAAGAGACCCAGTACTTC	CASSRFQGRQETQYF
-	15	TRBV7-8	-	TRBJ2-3	TGTGCCAGCAGCTTTGAAGGGGTTCGAACAGATACGCAGTATTTT	CASSFEGVRTDTQYF
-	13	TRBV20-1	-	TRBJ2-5	TGCAGTGCTATACTGGGGACGACAGAGACCCAGTACTTC	CSAILGTTETQYF
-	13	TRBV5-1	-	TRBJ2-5	TGCGCCAGCAGCTTTGAGGGAGAAGGGACCCAGTACTTC	CASSFEGEGTQYF
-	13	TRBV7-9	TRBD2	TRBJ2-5	TGTGCCAGCAGAACCAGGGAGGGAGAGACCCAGTACTTC	CASRTREGETQYF
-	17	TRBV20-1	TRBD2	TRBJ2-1	TGCAGTGCTATTTTGGGGGTACTAGCGGTGAATTACAATGAGCAGTTCTTC	CSAILGVLAVNYNEQFF
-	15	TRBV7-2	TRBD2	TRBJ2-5	TGTGCCAGCAGGCGAGCGGGGGTGAAACAAGAGACCCAGTACTTC	CASRRAGVKQETQYF
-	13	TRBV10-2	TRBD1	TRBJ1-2	TGCGCCAGCAGGTACAGGGGCGACTATGGCTACACCTTC	CASRYRGDYGYTF
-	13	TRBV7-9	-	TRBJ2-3	TGTGCCCACAGAGGGGGAGAAGCAGATACGCAGTATTTT	CAHRGGEADTQYF
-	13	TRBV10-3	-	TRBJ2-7	TGTGCCATCAGTGAAGGGCAAACCTACGAGCAGTACTTC	CAISEGQTYEQYF
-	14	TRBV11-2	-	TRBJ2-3	TGTGCCAGCAGCTTAGAGCTCTCCGGGGACACGCAGTATTTT	CASSLELSGDTQYF
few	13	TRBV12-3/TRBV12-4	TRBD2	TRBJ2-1	TGTGCCAGCAGTTTACAAGCGGGGCATGAGCAGTTCTTC	CASSLQAGHEQFF
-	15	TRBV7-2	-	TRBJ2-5	TGTGCCAGCAGCTTTCGGTGGGCCTCGGAGGAGACCCAGTACTTC	CASSFRWASEETQYF
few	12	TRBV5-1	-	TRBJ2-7	TGCGCCAGCAGCACTACAGGGCACGAGCAGTACTTC	CASSTTGHEQYF
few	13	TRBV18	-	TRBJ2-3	TGTGCCAGCTCACCATTAGGCAGCCGGGATACGTATTTT	CASSPLGSRDTYF
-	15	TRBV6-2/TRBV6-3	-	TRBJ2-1	TGTGCCAGCAGTTACCGCTCCGGGGGCTACAATGAGCAGTTCTTC	CASSYRSGGYNEQFF
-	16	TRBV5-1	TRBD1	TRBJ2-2	TGCGCCAGCAGTCCCCCAGGGGGCAGGGACACCGGGGAGCTGTTTTTT	CASSPPGGRDTGELFF
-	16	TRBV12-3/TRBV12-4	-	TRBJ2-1	TGTGCCAGCAGCTTAGCTCGCGGCCATAACAGCAATGAACAGTTCTTC	CASSLARGHNSNEQFF
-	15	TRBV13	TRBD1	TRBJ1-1	TGTGCCAGCAGCGGGGAGGGACAGGGGAACGCTGAAGCCTTCTTT	CASSGEGQGNAEAFF
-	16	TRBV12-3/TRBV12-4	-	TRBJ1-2	TGTGCCAGCAGCCCTTATCCGCACCGGGCTAACTATGGCTACACCTTC	CASSPYPHRANYGYTF
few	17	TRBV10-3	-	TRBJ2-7	TGTGCCATCAGTGAGGGGCCAGGGGGAGGGTCGGCCTACGAGCAGTACTTC	CAISEGPGGGSAYEQYF
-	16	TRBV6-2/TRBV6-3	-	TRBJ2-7	TGTGCCAGCAGTTACTCAATCCAGGAAAGCTCCTACGAGCAGTACTTC	CASSYSIQESSYEQYF
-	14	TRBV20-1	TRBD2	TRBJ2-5	TGCAGTGCTAGGGGGGGAGCGGGAGGAGAGACCCAGTACTTC	CSARGGAGGETQYF